The 3 T cell receptor beta chains presented below share a single source sample, sequenced in a study of blood T cell repertoires in COVID-19. Sequencing used immunoSEQ multiplex PCR; TCRdb keeps in-frame clones, though not all of them. The data hold 200,000 or so clones, with around 82% observed a single time. Sequencing was carried out using PBMCs or T cells enriched from blood (not recorded which). Receptors were obtained from a middle-aged man who had recovered from COVID-19.

The genes are TRBV28 and TRBJ2-3; D gene uncertain. Germline CDR1 is MDHEN and CDR2 is SYDVKM. The CDR3 has 13 residues. Trimming took 2 bases from V and 9 from J, leaving 12 bases between them. The chain's CDR3 is CASSLGAEATQYF. The CDR3 DNA follows: TGTGCCAGCAGTTTAGGTGCCGAAGCCACGCAGTATTTT.

The chain recombines TRBV7-8 with TRBJ2-1; 7 nucleotides match TRBD1. The ends lost 3 bases at V and 8 bases at J; junction bases unmatched: 7. Per germline, CDR1 SGHVS and CDR2 FQNEAQ. The CDR3 has 14 residues. The CDR3: CASSLGTDGHEQFF. The CDR3 DNA reads TGTGCCAGCAGCTTGGGGACAGATGGGCATGAGCAGTTCTTC. The full variable domain, its missing parts supplied by reference TRBV7-8 and TRBJ2-1, is GAGVSQSPRYKVAKRGQDVALRCDPISGHVSLFWYQQALGQGPEFLTYFQNEAQLDKSGLPSDRFFAERPEGSVSTLKIQRTQQEDSAVYLCASSLGTDGHEQFFGPGTRLTVL.

The chain employs TRBV18 and TRBJ1-5; D perhaps matches TRBD1 (6 bases). The CDR3 runs 14 residues. CDR1 is KGHSH and CDR2 is LQKENI in the germline V gene. Trimming removed 5 bases from V and 11 bases from J, with 19 bases in between. The CDR3 DNA reads TGTGCCAGCTCAGCCGGGGACACCAAACGAGCCCAGCATTTT. Translated: CASSAGDTKRAQHF.